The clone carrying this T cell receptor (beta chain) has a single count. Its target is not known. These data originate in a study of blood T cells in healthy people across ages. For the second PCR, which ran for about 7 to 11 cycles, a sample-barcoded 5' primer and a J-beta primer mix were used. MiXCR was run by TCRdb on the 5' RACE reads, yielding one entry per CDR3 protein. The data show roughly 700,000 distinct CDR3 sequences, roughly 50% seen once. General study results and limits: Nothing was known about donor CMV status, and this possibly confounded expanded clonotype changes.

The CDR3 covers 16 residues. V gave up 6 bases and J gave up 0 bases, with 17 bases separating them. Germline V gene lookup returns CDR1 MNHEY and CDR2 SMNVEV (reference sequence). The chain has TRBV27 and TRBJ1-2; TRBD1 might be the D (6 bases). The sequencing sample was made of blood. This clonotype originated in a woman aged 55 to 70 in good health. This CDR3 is CASRPGHQNSNYGYTF. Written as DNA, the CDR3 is TGTGCCAGCAGACCGGGACACCAAAACTCTAACTATGGCTACACCTTC.